The sequence of this T cell receptor beta chain was determined in a study of shared clonotypes between healthy human individuals. V lost 0 bases to trimming and J lost 4 bases; unmatched junction nucleotides: 13. The CDR3 loop spans 19 amino acids. CDR1 and CDR2 (germline): SGHRS, YFSETQ. Sequenced by immunoSEQ multiplex PCR; TCRdb stores in-frame clones only, minus some. The sample contains roughly 700,000 clones, roughly 70% of which appear only once. The V gene is TRBV5-1, the J gene TRBJ2-2, with 9 bases lining up with TRBD2. This sequence was found in a woman in her twenties or thirties in good health. The sample taken for sequencing was memory CD4+ T cells sorted from blood. The sample's subset: CD45RA-negative fraction. CDR3 nucleotides: TGCGCCAGCAGCTTGGCTACCGTCCATAGCGGGAGAGGCACCGGGGAGCTGTTTTTT. Protein sequence: CASSLATVHSGRGTGELFF.